These 25 T cell receptor beta chains originate from one sample sequenced in a study of blood T cell repertoires in COVID-19. This table comes from immunoSEQ multiplex PCR, and its TCRdb copy is limited to in-frame clones, with some not included. The sample holds about 200,000 clones; about 80% are singletons and the top ten take around 7%. Sequencing was performed on PBMCs or T cells enriched from blood (not recorded which). These receptors came from a man aged 40-49 years who had recovered from COVID-19.

This clone has just a few counts. The chain links TRBV12-3 or TRBV12-4 to TRBJ1-4; unclear D gene. V lost 2 bases to trimming and J lost 3 bases, with 4 bases between them. The CDR3 is 13 residues long. The CDR3 reads CASSLFSNEKLFF. CDR3 in DNA: TGTGCCAGCAGTTTATTCTCTAATGAAAAACTGTTTTTT.

This clone was seen once. The rearrangement joins TRBV28 to TRBJ2-1; possibly TRBD1 for D (6 bases). This CDR3 region has 17 residues. The V end lost 2 bases, the J end lost 6 bases, and 20 bases lay between the germline ends. Germline V gene lookup returns CDR1 MDHEN and CDR2 SYDVKM. The CDR3 DNA sequence: TGTGCCAGCAGTTTAGTCCTATGGCAGGGGCCCGTCAATGAGCAGTTCTTC. Protein: CASSLVLWQGPVNEQFF.

The chain employs TRBV5-5 and TRBJ1-2, with 8 bases matching TRBD1. The germline V gene has CDR1 SGHKS and CDR2 YYEKEE (reference sequence). This CDR3 spans 15 amino acids. Trimming at V came to 0 bases and at J to 5 bases, leaving 6 bases not matched to a gene. The CDR3 here is CASSLAGGEEYGYTF. CDR3 nucleotides: TGTGCCAGCAGCTTGGCAGGGGGCGAAGAGTATGGCTACACCTTC.

The chain combines TRBV3-1 (or the pseudogene TRBV3-2) with TRBJ1-5; D unclear. There are 13 residues in the CDR3. CDR1 LGHDT and CDR2 YNNKEL come from the germline V gene (reference sequence). V lost 1 base and J 6 bases, leaving 7 bases between the germline ends. CDR3 DNA: TGTGCCAGCAGCCAAGTGAATAGTCAGCCCCAGCATTTT. Translated, it gives CASSQVNSQPQHF.

Turning to this clone: Additional DNA sequences in this sample encode the identical CDR3. V usage is TRBV4-2 and J usage is TRBJ2-1; 8 positions agree with TRBD2. V was clipped by 1 base and J by 1 base; unmatched bases: 6. Germline V lookup: CDR1 LGHNA, CDR2 YNFKEQ. The CDR3 is 17 amino acids. CDR3 region: CASSQVRGGTSYNEQFF. CDR3 nucleotides: TGTGCCAGCAGCCAAGTTCGCGGGGGGACGTCCTACAATGAGCAGTTCTTC.

The rearrangement uses TRBV7-9 and TRBJ1-2; D is ambiguous. V gave up 5 bases and J gave up 0 bases, with 7 bases separating them. In germline, CDR1 is SEHNR, CDR2 FQNEAQ (reference sequence). The CDR3 covers 13 residues. CDR3 DNA: TGTGCCAGCAGCCAAGGAGCTAACTATGGCTACACCTTC. This sequence encodes CASSQGANYGYTF.

The chain uses TRBV7-6 and TRBJ2-2, with a possible D match to TRBD1 (5 bases). There are 14 residues in the CDR3. Trimming shortened V by 11 bases and J by 4 bases, and 17 bases separated the two germline ends. Germline V gene sequence: CDR1 SGHVS, CDR2 FNYEAQ. The CDR3 nucleotides are TGTGCCGTGCAAACTCCCAGGGTCACCGGGGAGCTGTTTTTT. Encoded protein: CAVQTPRVTGELFF.

This clone showed up just once. This sequence joins TRBV5-6 and TRBJ2-3, with 9 nucleotides matching TRBD1. This CDR3 is built from 16 residues. Per germline, CDR1 SGHDT and CDR2 YYEEEE. Trimming at V came to 0 bases and at J to 4 bases, leaving 6 bases not matched to a gene. CDR3 region: CASSLAGQGGPDTQYF. CDR3 DNA sequence: TGTGCCAGCAGCTTGGCGGGACAGGGTGGCCCAGATACGCAGTATTTT.

This sequence joins TRBV6-5 and TRBJ1-2; TRBD1 agrees at 7 bases. V lost 7 bases to trimming and J lost 6 bases; unmatched junction nucleotides: 8. The length of the CDR3 is 13 residues. Germline values: CDR1 MNHEY, CDR2 SVGAGI. CDR3 bases: TGTGCCAGCACCTCAACAGGGGTGAATGGCTACACCTTC. It yields the protein CASTSTGVNGYTF.

The chain links TRBV3-1 (or the pseudogene TRBV3-2) to TRBJ2-7; TRBD1 matches 10 bases. With V trimmed by 3 bases and J by 9 bases, 11 bases remained unmatched. The CDR3 consists of 15 residues. Germline V lookup: CDR1 LGHDT, CDR2 YNNKEL (reference sequence). The CDR3, as DNA: TGTGCCAGCAGCCACTCCGGGACAGGGGCTTCTATGCAGTACTTC. It specifies CASSHSGTGASMQYF.

V gene TRBV7-9 combines with J gene TRBJ1-6; D is perhaps TRBD1 (6 bases). V was shortened by 4 bases and J by 6 bases, with 13 bases between the two germline ends. The CDR3 extends over 15 amino acids. CDR1 and CDR2 from the germline V gene are SEHNR and FQNEAQ (reference sequence). CDR3 loop: CASSSQGIGNSPLHF. For the CDR3, the DNA is TGTGCCAGCAGCTCACAGGGCATCGGTAATTCACCCCTCCACTTT.

The CDR3 region has the DNA TGTGCCAGCAGCTCGGGAACAGATCCCAATAATTCACCCCTCCACTTT. Translated, it gives CASSSGTDPNNSPLHF. The V gene is TRBV5-4, the J gene TRBJ1-6, with D unresolved. CDR3 length equals 16 residues. Germline V CDR1 and CDR2: SGHNT, YYREEE (reference sequence). V was shortened by 3 bases and J by 5 bases, with 15 bases between the two germline ends.

The chain links TRBV5-4 to TRBJ2-7; TRBD1 is a possible D gene (5 bases). Germline V gives CDR1 SGHNT, CDR2 YYREEE (reference sequence). Between the trimmed V and J ends, which lost 0 bases and 3 bases, there was a span of 13 bases. CDR3 length: 15 amino acids. The CDR3 is CASSLVSGAGYEQYF. The CDR3 bases are TGTGCCAGCAGCTTGGTGTCTGGGGCTGGCTACGAGCAGTACTTC.

The CDR3 region has the DNA TGTGCCAGCAGCCCCGCGAGGGCTTACAATGAGCAGTTCTTC. Translation gives CASSPARAYNEQFF. The rearrangement uses TRBV6-2 or TRBV6-3 and TRBJ2-1, with D perhaps matching TRBD2 (5 bases). Germline V gives CDR1 MNHEY, CDR2 SVGEGT. The length of the CDR3 is 14 residues. Trimming removed 6 bases from V and 4 bases from J, with 13 bases in between.

The chain uses TRBV28 and TRBJ1-2; D is unclear. The V gene lost 3 bases and the J gene lost 8 bases, with 13 bases spanning the gap. The V gene's germline CDR1 is MDHEN and CDR2 SYDVKM. This CDR3 has 13 residues. The CDR3 DNA reads TGTGCCAGCAGTTTGGAAGCGGCAGGCGGCTACACCTTC. Amino acid sequence: CASSLEAAGGYTF.

The rearrangement joins TRBV19 to TRBJ2-1, with TRBD1 matching 11 bases. Germline-derived CDR1 and CDR2 are LNHDA and SQIVND (reference sequence). V lost 4 bases to trimming and J lost 7 bases; unmatched junction nucleotides: 6. This CDR3 is built from 15 residues. The CDR3: CASSKGQGESNEQFF. The CDR3 nucleotides are TGTGCCAGTAGTAAGGGACAGGGGGAAAGTAATGAGCAGTTCTTC.

The chain joins TRBV16 to TRBJ1-1; no clear D. This CDR3 is built from 13 residues. The germline V and J ends were trimmed by 3 bases and 7 bases, with 12 bases remaining between them. CDR1 and CDR2 (germline): KGHSY, FQNENV. The CDR3 reads CASSQRPSVEAFF. CDR3 DNA sequence: TGTGCCAGCAGCCAGCGGCCAAGCGTTGAAGCTTTCTTT.

This chain connects TRBV18 to TRBJ1-2; 9 bases fit TRBD1. CDR3 size: 12 residues. Trimming took 3 bases from V and 11 from J; bases not matched to a gene: 4. Germline V gene sequence: CDR1 KGHSH, CDR2 LQKENI. DNA of the CDR3: TGTGCCAGCTCACCGGGACAGGGAGCGTACACCTTC. This gives the protein CASSPGQGAYTF.

J is TRBJ2-1 and V is TRBV6-6, with 9 nucleotides matching TRBD1. CDR3 length: 15 residues. The V and J ends lost 2 bases and 7 bases, in that order; junction bases with no gene match: 6. CDR1 and CDR2 from the germline V gene are MNHNY and SVGAGI (reference sequence). CDR3 sequence reads: CASSYPGTGKNEQFF. The CDR3 DNA follows: TGTGCCAGCAGTTACCCCGGGACAGGGAAAAATGAGCAGTTCTTC.

The chain has TRBV3-1 (or the pseudogene TRBV3-2) and TRBJ2-7, with D perhaps matching TRBD1 (7 bases). V was pared by 0 bases and J by 7 bases, with 19 bases between. The CDR3 consists of 16 residues. The germline V gene has CDR1 LGHDT and CDR2 YNNKEL (reference sequence). The CDR3 bases are TGTGCCAGCAGCCAAGAGCGGGGACAGTTATGGGGGGAGCAGTACTTC. Protein: CASSQERGQLWGEQYF.

This clone was detected only once. A single base separates this from a much larger clone, so it may be a read error. The sample contains more than one DNA sequence encoding this CDR3. V gene TRBV3-1 (or the pseudogene TRBV3-2) combines with J gene TRBJ1-1; tentative D call: TRBD1 (6 bases). Germline V gene sequence: CDR1 LGHDT, CDR2 YNNKEL (reference sequence). The CDR3 has 13 amino acids. Trimming stripped 4 bases from V and 1 base from J, with 7 bases between. The DNA for the CDR3 is TGTGCCAGCAGCCTACAGGGGAACACTGAAGCTTTCTTT. It encodes CASSLQGNTEAFF.

The chain uses TRBV24-1 and TRBJ2-7; 7 nucleotides align to TRBD1. V was clipped by 2 bases and J by 4 bases; unmatched bases: 1. The length of the CDR3 is 13 residues. From germline, CDR1 is KGHDR and CDR2 SFDVKD. CDR3 loop: CATSDSGGYEQYF. The CDR3 nucleotides read TGTGCCACCAGTGATTCAGGGGGATACGAGCAGTACTTC.

The chain is built from TRBV7-9 and TRBJ2-2; 8 bases map to TRBD1. CDR1 SEHNR and CDR2 FQNEAQ come from the germline V gene (reference sequence). The CDR3 has 14 residues. V lost 4 bases, J lost 6 bases, and 4 bases stayed unmatched. The CDR3 sequence: CASSSQGAPGELFF. CDR3 sequence (DNA): TGTGCCAGCAGCTCCCAGGGGGCTCCCGGGGAGCTGTTTTTT.

This clone was picked up one time. V usage is TRBV7-9 and J usage is TRBJ2-7; D perhaps matches TRBD2 (6 bases). CDR1 and CDR2 (germline): SEHNR, FQNEAQ (reference sequence). V dropped 3 bases and J dropped 6 bases, with 18 bases sitting between them. This CDR3 is built from 15 residues. This CDR3 is CASSLARLGASEQYF. The CDR3 region has the DNA TGTGCCAGCAGCTTGGCGAGACTAGGGGCGTCCGAGCAGTACTTC.

This clone has only one observation. The chain recombines TRBV2 with TRBJ1-3; D remains ambiguous. This CDR3 is 15 amino acids long. V was cut by 4 bases and J by 2 bases, with 12 bases left in between. Germline values: CDR1 SNHLY, CDR2 FYNNEI. The DNA of the CDR3 is TGTGCCAGCAGTGGGCTCATGGGAGCTGGAAACACCATATATTTT. Its translation is CASSGLMGAGNTIYF.